These 13 T cell receptor beta chains were all obtained from the same sample, sequenced in a study of T cells after yellow fever vaccination. One entry per CDR3 protein results from TCRdb running MiXCR on the 5' RACE reads. The sample records hundreds of thousands of distinct CDR3 sequences, about 17% being singletons. The sequencing used PBMCs, collected more than 4 days after the first yellow fever vaccination. Receptor source: a man younger than 35 who received the YFV17D yellow fever vaccine.

This clonotype has only a few counts. This sequence joins TRBV9 and TRBJ2-1, with D tentatively TRBD2 (6 bases). This CDR3 is built from 14 residues. V lost 3 bases and J lost 6, with 13 bases in between. Germline loops: CDR1 SGDLS, CDR2 YYNGEE. CDR3 sequence reads: CASSATVGGNEQFF. CDR3 nucleotide sequence: TGTGCCAGCAGCGCTACGGTCGGGGGCAATGAGCAGTTCTTC.

This clonotype was counted between two and nine times. The chain links TRBV5-1 to TRBJ2-5; 8 nucleotides agree with TRBD2. Trimming cost V 9 bases and J 2 bases; bases outside gene matches: 12. The CDR3 runs to 15 residues. CDR1 SGHRS and CDR2 YFSETQ come from the germline V gene. Here the CDR3 DNA reads TGCGCCACCACGATCGGCGGGGGGCAGCAAGAGACCCAGTACTTC. It codes for CATTIGGGQQETQYF.

The chain combines TRBV4-1 with TRBJ2-1, with TRBD2 matching 15 bases. The CDR3 consists of 17 residues. Germline assignment: CDR1 MGHRA and CDR2 YSYEKL. V lost 0 bases to trimming and J lost 8 bases; unmatched junction nucleotides: 5. CDR3 residues: CASSQDRTSGGVYEQFF. In DNA form, the CDR3 reads TGCGCCAGCAGCCAAGATCGGACTAGCGGGGGGGTCTATGAGCAGTTCTTC.

This clonotype was seen a few times. The chain joins TRBV6-2 or TRBV6-3 to TRBJ2-1; 9 bases line up with TRBD1. J gave up 7 bases and V 8 bases, and 9 bases lay outside the gene matches. The CDR3 has 14 amino acids. The V gene's germline CDR1 is MNHEY and CDR2 SVGEGT. The DNA for the CDR3 is TGTGCCAGCGGGGGGACAGGGATAGGGAATGAGCAGTTCTTC. Translated, it gives CASGGTGIGNEQFF.

This clonotype has only a few counts. The gene calls are TRBV4-3 and TRBJ1-2; 11 nucleotides align to TRBD1. This CDR3 spans 15 amino acids. The germline CDR1 and CDR2 sequences are LGHNA and YSLEER. J lost 5 bases, V lost 5 bases, and 7 bases had no gene match. For the CDR3, the DNA is TGCGCCAGCAGCTCCCGGACAGGGGGCAGTTATGGCTACACCTTC. Translating gives CASSSRTGGSYGYTF.

The chain recombines TRBV6-2 or TRBV6-3 with TRBJ2-7; D may match TRBD1 or TRBD2 (5 bases each). This CDR3 contains 14 residues. Germline V CDR1 and CDR2: MNHEY, SVGEGT. V lost 2 bases to trimming and J lost 0 bases, with 8 bases between them. The CDR3 coding sequence is TGTGCCAGCAGTTACGGGGGACCCTCCTACGAGCAGTACTTC. The encoded protein is CASSYGGPSYEQYF.

This clonotype was picked up a small number of times. The chain combines TRBV28 with TRBJ2-5, with 9 bases fitting TRBD1. After removal of 7 bases from V and 2 bases from J, the junction contained 14 bases not matched to a gene. Germline V gives CDR1 MDHEN, CDR2 SYDVKM. The CDR3 covers 17 residues. In DNA form, the CDR3 reads TGTGCCAGCACCAACGCCCCGGGACAGGGAGAACAAGAGACCCAGTACTTC. It translates to CASTNAPGQGEQETQYF.

The V gene is TRBV24-1, the J gene TRBJ1-2; D is undetermined. This CDR3 comprises 13 residues. The germline V gene has CDR1 KGHDR and CDR2 SFDVKD. The V end was cut by 2 bases, the J end by 10 bases, with 13 bases between. CDR3 in amino acids: CATSDWRLHDYTF. As DNA, the CDR3 is TGTGCCACCAGTGATTGGCGGTTGCATGACTACACCTTC.

The rearrangement uses TRBV29-1 and TRBJ1-1; D not resolved. Germline CDR1 and CDR2: SQVTM and ANQGSEA. CDR3 length equals 11 residues. V lost 2 bases to trimming and J lost 6 bases, with 7 bases between them. The CDR3 loop is CSVERRAEAFF. The CDR3 DNA reads as TGCAGCGTTGAAAGGCGCGCTGAAGCTTTCTTT.

The rearrangement uses TRBV6-2 or TRBV6-3 and TRBJ1-1; 7 bases map to TRBD1. Germline loops: CDR1 MNHEY, CDR2 SVGEGT. The CDR3 is 16 residues long. After removal of 5 bases from V and 4 bases from J, the junction contained 13 bases not matched to a gene. The CDR3 sequence: CASSPPTGTRPTEAFF. In DNA form, the CDR3 reads TGTGCCAGCAGTCCCCCGACAGGGACGAGACCCACTGAAGCTTTCTTT.

This clonotype appeared a few times. CDR3: CSGRSGSTEAFF. DNA of the CDR3: TGCAGCGGACGGTCGGGAAGCACTGAAGCTTTCTTT. This rearrangement joins TRBV29-1 to TRBJ1-1; no firm D call. Trimming removed 7 bases at V and 4 bases at J, with 13 bases between. The CDR3 runs 12 residues. The germline V gene encodes CDR1 SQVTM and CDR2 ANQGSEA.

The chain uses TRBV9 and TRBJ2-7; 8 nucleotides agree with TRBD1. The CDR3 contains 14 residues. Per the germline V gene, CDR1 is SGDLS and CDR2 is YYNGEE. V lost 3 bases and J lost 7; bases outside the gene matches: 9. CDR3 protein: CASSARYRGEEQYF. The CDR3 region has the DNA TGTGCCAGCAGCGCGCGTTACAGGGGGGAAGAGCAGTACTTC.

The rearrangement uses TRBV12-3 or TRBV12-4 and TRBJ2-2, with TRBD2 matching 8 bases. The V and J ends lost 6 bases and 4 bases, in that order; junction bases with no gene match: 10. The CDR3 length is 16 residues. CDR3 DNA sequence: TGTGCCAGCAGGAGGACCGGGACTAGATTCACCGGGGAGCTGTTTTTT. Its protein product is CASRRTGTRFTGELFF.